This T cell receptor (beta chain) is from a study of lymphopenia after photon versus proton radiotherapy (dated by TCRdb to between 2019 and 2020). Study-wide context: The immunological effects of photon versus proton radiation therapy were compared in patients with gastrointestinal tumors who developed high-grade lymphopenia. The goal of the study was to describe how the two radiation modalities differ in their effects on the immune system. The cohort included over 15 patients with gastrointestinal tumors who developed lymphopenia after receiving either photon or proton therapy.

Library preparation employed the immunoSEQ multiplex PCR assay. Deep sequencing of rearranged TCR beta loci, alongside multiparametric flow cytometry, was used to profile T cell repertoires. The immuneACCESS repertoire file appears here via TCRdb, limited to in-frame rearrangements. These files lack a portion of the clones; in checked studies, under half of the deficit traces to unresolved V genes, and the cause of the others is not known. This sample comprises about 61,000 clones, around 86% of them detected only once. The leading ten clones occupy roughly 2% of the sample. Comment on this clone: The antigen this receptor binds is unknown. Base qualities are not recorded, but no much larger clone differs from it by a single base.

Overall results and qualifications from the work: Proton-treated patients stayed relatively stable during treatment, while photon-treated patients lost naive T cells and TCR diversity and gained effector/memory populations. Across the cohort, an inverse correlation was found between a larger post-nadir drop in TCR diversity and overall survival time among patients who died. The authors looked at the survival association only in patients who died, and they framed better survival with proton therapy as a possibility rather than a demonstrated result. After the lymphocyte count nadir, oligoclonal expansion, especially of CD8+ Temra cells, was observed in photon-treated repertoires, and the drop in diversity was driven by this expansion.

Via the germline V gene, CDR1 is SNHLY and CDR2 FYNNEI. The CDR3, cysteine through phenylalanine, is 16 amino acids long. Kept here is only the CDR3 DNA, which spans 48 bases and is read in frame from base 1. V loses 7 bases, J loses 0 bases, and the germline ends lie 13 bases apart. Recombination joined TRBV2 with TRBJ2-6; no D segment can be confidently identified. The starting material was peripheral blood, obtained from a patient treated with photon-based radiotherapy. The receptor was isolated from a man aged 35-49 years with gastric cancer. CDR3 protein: CASTRPKSSGANVLTF. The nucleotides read TGTGCCAGCACGCGACCGAAAAGCTCTGGGGCCAACGTCCTGACTTTC.